These 27 T cell receptor beta chains were sequenced from one sample in a study of early T cells in non-severe SARS-CoV-2 infection. MiXCR was run by TCRdb on the 5' RACE reads, yielding one entry per CDR3 protein. The sample has tens of thousands of distinct CDR3 sequences, 15% to 20% seen once; the top ten hold 8% to 10%. Sample: whole blood, taken at baseline. The source is an adult who was a healthcare worker with PCR-confirmed SARS-CoV-2 infection or an uninfected control (not recorded which).

CDR3 DNA sequence: TGTGCCACCAGCGGAAACAGGGGCACTGAAGCTTTCTTT. It encodes CATSGNRGTEAFF. The chain links TRBV15 to TRBJ1-1; 7 nucleotides agree with TRBD1. Unmatched junction bases numbered 4, after V lost 5 bases and J lost 4 bases. Germline V gives CDR1 LNHNV, CDR2 YYDKDF (reference sequence). The CDR3 extends over 13 amino acids.

This clonotype was seen a handful of times. The J gene is TRBJ1-1, the V gene TRBV6-1; TRBD1 is a possible D gene (6 bases). The length of the CDR3 is 14 residues. Germline V gene lookup returns CDR1 MNHNS and CDR2 SASEGT. V lost 7 bases to trimming and J lost 2 bases, with 14 bases between them. Written as DNA, the CDR3 is TGTGCCAGCAAGTCGGGACATACTAACACTGAAGCTTTCTTT. It translates to CASKSGHTNTEAFF.

The table lists this clonotype with a count of one. The V and J genes are TRBV20-1 and TRBJ2-7, with TRBD1 matching over 8 bases. The CDR3 is made up of 14 amino acids. CDR1 DFQATT and CDR2 SNEGSKA come from the germline V gene (reference sequence). V was pared by 1 base and J by 2 bases, with 4 bases of the junction left unmatched. The DNA for the CDR3 is TGCAGTGCTAGAGGACAGGGGCGGACCTACGAGCAGTACTTC. It specifies CSARGQGRTYEQYF.

This clonotype was seen only a few times. V gene TRBV6-2 or TRBV6-3 combines with J gene TRBJ1-1; no definite D call. Per germline, CDR1 MNHEY and CDR2 SVGEGT. V was shortened by 8 bases and J by 0 bases, with 19 bases between the two germline ends. This CDR3 spans 16 amino acids. CDR3 residues: CASGGVFVTLNTEAFF. The CDR3 region has the DNA TGTGCCAGCGGTGGGGTTTTTGTAACTCTGAACACTGAAGCTTTCTTT.

This chain links TRBV7-2 with TRBJ2-2; 9 nucleotides line up with TRBD2. The germline gives CDR1 SGHTA, CDR2 FQGNSA. The CDR3 runs to 16 residues. Trimming took 5 bases from V and 5 from J; bases not matched to a gene: 9. CDR3 protein: CASSTIRLAGTGELFF. The CDR3 region has the DNA TGTGCCAGCAGCACTATAAGGCTAGCGGGAACCGGGGAGCTGTTTTTT.

This clonotype has ten or more counts. The CDR3 DNA follows: TGTGCCAGTAGAAGTAGCAATCAGCCCCAGCATTTT. Residues: CASRSSNQPQHF. The gene calls are TRBV19 and TRBJ1-5; D not resolved. The germline gives CDR1 LNHDA, CDR2 SQIVND (reference sequence). Deletions cut 6 bases from V and 0 bases from J, with 3 bases between. This CDR3 spans 12 amino acids.

This chain connects TRBV19 to TRBJ1-1, with 8 bases identical to TRBD1. The J segment lost 0 bases and the V segment lost 6 bases, leaving 15 bases of the junction unmatched. From germline, CDR1 is LNHDA and CDR2 SQIVND (reference sequence). The CDR3 is 18 residues long. For the CDR3, the DNA is TGTGCCAGTAGCCCCGAAGTGGGGCCGGGACAGGTGAACACTGAAGCTTTCTTT. It translates to CASSPEVGPGQVNTEAFF. Filled out from reference TRBV19 and TRBJ1-1, the complete variable domain reads DGGITQSPKYLFRKEGQNVTLSCEQNLNHDAMYWYRQDPGQGLRLIYYSQIVNDFQKGDIAEGYSVSREKKESFPLTVTSAQKNPTAFYLCASSPEVGPGQVNTEAFFGQGTRLTVV.

This chain connects TRBV10-3 to TRBJ1-2; D remains unclear. The V gene lost 10 bases and the J gene lost 1 base, with 19 bases spanning the gap. CDR3 length equals 15 residues. CDR1 ENHRY and CDR2 SYGVKD come from the germline V gene. Here the CDR3 reads CATQTVDGINYGYTF. The CDR3 DNA reads TGTGCCACTCAAACAGTGGACGGGATTAACTATGGCTACACCTTC.

This clonotype was counted only a few times. This chain uses TRBV12-3 or TRBV12-4 with TRBJ1-5, with D maybe TRBD1 (5 bases). Trimming left V 6 bases short and J 2 bases short, with 11 bases between. There are 14 residues in the CDR3. CDR3 sequence reads: CASSTQGGNQPQHF. DNA of the CDR3: TGTGCCAGCAGCACACAAGGGGGCAATCAGCCCCAGCATTTT.

The CDR3: CASSPDGANVLTF. The CDR3 DNA reads as TGTGCCAGCAGCCCTGACGGGGCCAACGTCCTGACTTTC. V usage is TRBV9 and J usage is TRBJ2-6; no clear D gene. This CDR3 is built from 13 residues. Per germline, CDR1 SGDLS and CDR2 YYNGEE. Trimming shortened V by 4 bases and J by 4 bases, and 6 bases separated the two germline ends. The variable domain in full, completed from reference TRBV9 and TRBJ2-6, reads DSGVTQTPKHLITATGQRVTLRCSPRSGDLSVYWYQQSLDQGLQFLIQYYNGEERAKGNILERFSAQQFPDLHSELNLSSLELGDSALYFCASSPDGANVLTFGAGSRLTVL.

This clonotype appeared a few times. The V gene is TRBV29-1, the J gene TRBJ1-2; D uncertain. The CDR3 runs to 12 residues. Germline V gene data show CDR1 as SQVTM and CDR2 as ANQGSEA. V was pared by 3 bases and J by 4 bases, with 9 bases between. The chain's CDR3 is CSVEGSPYGYTF. In DNA form, the CDR3 reads TGCAGCGTTGAGGGGTCTCCCTATGGCTACACCTTC.

This clonotype was found once. The rearrangement uses TRBV5-4 and TRBJ1-4; no definite D call. Germline values: CDR1 SGHNT, CDR2 YYREEE (reference sequence). This CDR3 has 13 residues. Trimming took off 0 bases at V and 12 bases at J, with 12 bases between the two ends. The chain's CDR3 is CASSLAPKEELFF. The CDR3 bases are TGTGCCAGCAGCTTGGCCCCGAAGGAAGAACTGTTTTTT.

The chain recombines TRBV6-1 with TRBJ1-2; D gene unclear. Germline lookup yields CDR1 MNHNS and CDR2 SASEGT. This CDR3 has 12 residues. V was clipped by 3 bases and J by 5 bases, with 7 bases between them. CDR3 amino acids: CASSEAKYGYTF. The CDR3 DNA is TGTGCCAGCAGTGAGGCCAAGTATGGCTACACCTTC.

This clonotype has just a few counts. The chain combines TRBV18 with TRBJ2-7, with 8 bases identical to TRBD1. V gave up 2 bases and J gave up 6 bases; unmatched junction bases: 6. Germline V gene lookup returns CDR1 KGHSH and CDR2 LQKENI. This CDR3 has 14 residues. CDR3 sequence reads: CASSPRTGRFEQYF. CDR3 bases: TGTGCCAGCTCACCAAGGACAGGGAGATTCGAGCAGTACTTC.

This clonotype was seen more than once but under ten times. J is TRBJ2-3 and V is TRBV6-6; a weak D match, TRBD1 (5 bases). V was cut by 6 bases and J by 9 bases, with 13 bases left in between. There are 12 residues in the CDR3. Per germline, CDR1 MNHNY and CDR2 SVGAGI (reference sequence). The CDR3 sequence is CASSLQETTQYF. CDR3 in DNA: TGTGCCAGCAGCTTACAGGAGACCACGCAGTATTTT.

Concerning this clonotype itself: One junction end does not reproduce the germline sequence, and a read error may be involved. This chain connects TRBV28 to TRBJ2-3, with D perhaps TRBD1 (5 bases). The CDR3 loop spans 14 amino acids. Germline assignment: CDR1 MDHEN and CDR2 SYDVKM. The CDR3 loop is CASSQGQASDAQYF. The CDR3 DNA reads as TGTGCCAGCAGTCAAGGACAAGCTTCAGATGCGCAGTATTTT. Looking up the rest from reference TRBV28 and TRBJ2-3 gives the full variable domain: DVKVTQSSRYLVKRTGEKVFLECVQDMDHENMFWYRQDPGLGLRLIYFSYDVKMKEKGDIPEGYSVSREKKERFSLILESASTNQTSMYLCASSQGQASDAQYFGPGTRLTVL.

This clonotype came up a few times. The CDR3 sequence is CASSPPGQGTVQPQHF. The CDR3 DNA sequence: TGTGCCAGCTCACCCCCGGGACAGGGGACCGTTCAGCCCCAGCATTTT. The chain uses TRBV18 and TRBJ1-5, with 10 bases lining up with TRBD1. Per germline, CDR1 KGHSH and CDR2 LQKENI. The V and J ends lost 3 bases and 6 bases, in that order; junction bases with no gene match: 8. The length of the CDR3 is 16 residues.

The J gene is TRBJ2-2, the V gene TRBV6-2 or TRBV6-3, with 9 bases lining up with TRBD2. The CDR3 is made up of 18 amino acids. After removal of 5 bases from V and 4 bases from J, the junction contained 14 bases not matched to a gene. Germline assignment: CDR1 MNHEY and CDR2 SVGEGT. CDR3 amino acids: CASSKDLSGSLGTGELFF. For the CDR3, the DNA is TGTGCCAGCAGTAAAGATCTTAGCGGGAGTTTGGGCACCGGGGAGCTGTTTTTT.

The V call is TRBV6-4, the J call TRBJ2-3; TRBD2 aligns across 11 bases. The CDR3 loop spans 15 amino acids. V lost 5 bases, J lost 1 base, and 2 bases stayed unmatched. Germline V gene lookup returns CDR1 MRHNA and CDR2 SNTAGT. The CDR3 sequence: CASSTTSGGTDTQYF. The CDR3, as DNA: TGTGCCAGCAGTACGACTAGCGGGGGCACAGATACGCAGTATTTT.

The J gene is TRBJ2-2, the V gene TRBV7-2; D unclear. The germline V and J ends were trimmed by 5 bases and 2 bases, with 9 bases remaining between them. The CDR3 is 14 residues long. Per germline, CDR1 SGHTA and CDR2 FQGNSA. CDR3: CASSHPTNTGELFF. CDR3 sequence (DNA): TGTGCCAGCAGCCACCCAACAAACACCGGGGAGCTGTTTTTT.

The DNA for the CDR3 is TGTGCCAGTACCCTTACACCGGGACAGGATATAGACTATGGCTACACCTTC. Translation gives CASTLTPGQDIDYGYTF. V gene TRBV19 combines with J gene TRBJ1-2; 8 nucleotides line up with TRBD1. The CDR3 is 17 residues long. Germline loops: CDR1 LNHDA, CDR2 SQIVND (reference sequence). The junction had 16 bases not matched to a gene; V was cut back by 7 bases and J by 3 bases.

This chain links TRBV12-3 or TRBV12-4 with TRBJ1-5; no reliable D call. V was clipped by 3 bases and J by 4 bases, with 7 bases between them. The CDR3 contains 13 residues. The CDR3 DNA reads as TGTGCCAGCAGTTTGGAGAAAAATCAGCCCCAGCATTTT. Translating it yields CASSLEKNQPQHF.

The CDR3 region has the DNA TGCAGTGCTAGAGGGGGTAGCGGGATCACCTACGAGCAGTACTTC. Translation: CSARGGSGITYEQYF. V usage is TRBV20-1 and J usage is TRBJ2-7, with TRBD2 matching over 8 bases. Germline CDR1 and CDR2: DFQATT and SNEGSKA (reference sequence). After removal of 1 base from V and 2 bases from J, the junction contained 7 bases not matched to a gene. The CDR3 loop spans 15 amino acids.

This clonotype was counted a few times. The chain carries TRBV11-3 and TRBJ2-1; D is possibly TRBD2 (6 bases). Between the trimmed V and J ends, which lost 3 bases and 4 bases, there was a span of 10 bases. The CDR3 contains 14 residues. Germline V CDR1 and CDR2: SGHNT, YENEEA. The CDR3, as DNA: TGTGCCAGCAGCTTCCGGGGGAGATACAATGAGCAGTTCTTC. It specifies CASSFRGRYNEQFF. The whole variable domain, filled in from reference TRBV11-3 and TRBJ2-1, reads EAGVVQSPRYKIIEKKQPVAFWCNPISGHNTLYWYLQNLGQGPELLIRYENEEAVDDSQLPKDRFSAERLKGVDSTLKIQPAELGDSAVYLCASSFRGRYNEQFFGPGTRLTVL.

The rearrangement joins TRBV20-1 to TRBJ1-1, with unresolved D. This CDR3 is 11 amino acids long. Germline V gene sequence: CDR1 DFQATT, CDR2 SNEGSKA (reference sequence). With 1 base removed from V and 4 bases from J, the gap between germline ends came to 4 bases. In nucleotides, the CDR3 is TGCAGTGCTAGAGGGGGCACTGAAGCTTTCTTT. Amino acids: CSARGGTEAFF.

The rearrangement joins TRBV12-3 or TRBV12-4 to TRBJ1-6; 9 nucleotides match TRBD1. The CDR3 covers 16 residues. V gave up 4 bases and J gave up 6 bases; unmatched junction bases: 7. In DNA, the CDR3 is TGTGCCAGCAGTTGGGGAACGACAGGGGGTAATTCACCCCTCCACTTT. This translates into CASSWGTTGGNSPLHF.

V is TRBV2 and J is TRBJ2-1; no firm D call. The V end was cut by 7 bases, the J end by 3 bases, with 10 bases between. The CDR3 covers 13 residues. In germline, CDR1 is SNHLY, CDR2 FYNNEI. DNA for the CDR3: TGTGCCAGCACGTTCCGCGGCTACAATGAGCAGTTCTTC. Its protein is CASTFRGYNEQFF.